This TCR beta chain was identified during a study of identical twins. Study results and caveats: Zero-insertion analyses could be partly confounded by invariant MAIT and iNKT cells. The conclusions drew on cross-sectional statistical analysis instead of tracking the same donors.

This clonotype came up a few times. Its specificity is unknown. The germline gives CDR1 SGHVS, CDR2 FQNEAQ. The V and J ends lost 5 bases and 6 bases, in that order; junction bases with no gene match: 18. CDR3 length: 18 amino acids. TCRdb itself ran the 5' RACE reads through MiXCR, one entry per CDR3 protein. The sample has about 550,000 distinct CDR3 sequences, around 20% seen once; the top ten hold 0.45% to 0.5%. This sample was shared with a second study, whose subject was yellow fever vaccine responses in identical twins.

The specimen sequenced was CD4+ T cells sorted from blood. This TCR derives from a young woman in good health. The genes are TRBV7-8 and TRBJ2-5; 10 bases map to TRBD2. The CDR3 DNA reads as TGTGCCAGCAGCGTCGACCGCGAGGCTAGCGGGAGCCTAAAGACCCAGTACTTC. Its translation is CASSVDREASGSLKTQYF.